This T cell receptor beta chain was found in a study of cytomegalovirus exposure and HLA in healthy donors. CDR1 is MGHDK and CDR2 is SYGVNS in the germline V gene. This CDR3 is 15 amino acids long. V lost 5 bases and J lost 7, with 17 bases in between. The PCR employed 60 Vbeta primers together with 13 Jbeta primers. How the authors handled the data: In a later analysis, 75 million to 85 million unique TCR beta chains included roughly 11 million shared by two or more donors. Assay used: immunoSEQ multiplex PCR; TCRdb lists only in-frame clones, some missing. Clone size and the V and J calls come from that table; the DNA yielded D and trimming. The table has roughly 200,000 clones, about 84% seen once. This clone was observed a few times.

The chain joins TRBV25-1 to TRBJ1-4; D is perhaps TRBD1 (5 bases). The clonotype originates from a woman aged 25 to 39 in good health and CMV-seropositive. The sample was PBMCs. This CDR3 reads CASSSYAGRGEKLFF. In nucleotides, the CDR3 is TGTGCCAGCAGTTCTTACGCGGGGAGGGGTGAAAAACTGTTTTTT.